The clone carrying this T cell receptor (beta chain) was counted only a few times. V lost 6 bases and J 3 bases, leaving 12 bases between the germline ends. The CDR3 is 14 amino acids. Germline V gives CDR1 MDHEN, CDR2 SYDVKM. This record comes from a study of PD-L1 blockade in urothelial cancer. The overall study: At 3 weeks (second dose) and 6 weeks after starting treatment, blood was analyzed. A median around 140,000 T cells were found in blood samples.

Only in-frame clones appear in the TCRdb table, and some are missing; sequencing was by immunoSEQ multiplex PCR. Of 40,000 to 45,000 clones listed, roughly four fifths are singletons. This clonotype was obtained from a man between 65 and 80 years old with urothelial cancer. The material sequenced was PBMCs, taken around atezolizumab (anti-PD-L1) treatment. The chain couples TRBV28 to TRBJ2-1, with D tentatively TRBD1 (5 bases). CDR3 residues: CASRNRQLYNEQFF. The DNA of the CDR3 is TGTGCCAGCAGAAACCGACAGCTCTACAATGAGCAGTTCTTC.